A single sample gave rise to the 25 T cell receptor beta chains below, sequenced in a study of shared clonotypes between healthy human individuals. Sequencing was performed with immunoSEQ multiplex PCR; in TCRdb, only in-frame clones are kept and a portion is missing. The profile shows approximately 740,000 clones, over 90% of them singletons. CD45RO-negative cells were positively selected for CCR7, leaving out terminally differentiated effector memory CD45RA+ cells. The sample taken for sequencing was naive CD8+ T cells sorted from blood. The receptor source for this set is a man aged 25 to 45 in good health.

This chain links TRBV27 with TRBJ2-5; 7 nucleotides match TRBD1. The germline V gene has CDR1 MNHEY and CDR2 SMNVEV (reference sequence). CDR3 length: 16 residues. V shed 7 bases, J shed 7 bases, and the junction held 18 bases outside the gene matches. The CDR3 nucleotides read TGTGCCAGCAAGCGGTCGGCGGACAGGACAGCGCTGACCCAGTACTTC. Its protein product is CASKRSADRTALTQYF.

The chain has TRBV27 and TRBJ2-1; TRBD2 matches at 13 bases. The CDR3 runs 17 residues. The germline V gene has CDR1 MNHEY and CDR2 SMNVEV (reference sequence). The ends lost 5 bases at V and 4 bases at J; junction bases unmatched: 8. CDR3 DNA: TGTGCCAGCAGTACCAAACGACTAGCGGGAGGTTACAATGAGCAGTTCTTC. Residues: CASSTKRLAGGYNEQFF.

The V and J genes are TRBV7-3 and TRBJ2-1, with D perhaps given as TRBD1 or TRBD2 (6 bases each). The CDR3 sequence is 15 residues long. The V end was cut by 6 bases, the J end by 5 bases, with 17 bases between. Looked up from germline, CDR1 is SGHTA and CDR2 is FQGTGA. As DNA, the CDR3 is TGTGCCAGCAGTTACCAACCCGGGGGCCACAATGAGCAGTTCTTC. It specifies CASSYQPGGHNEQFF.

This clone was counted a single time. This chain links TRBV28 with TRBJ2-1; 10 bases are a match to TRBD2. J lost 7 bases, V lost 3 bases, and 9 bases had no gene match. Germline V gene sequence: CDR1 MDHEN, CDR2 SYDVKM. The CDR3 runs to 16 residues. The CDR3 sequence: CASSFLASGGRNEQFF. In DNA, the CDR3 is TGTGCCAGCAGTTTCTTGGCTAGCGGGGGCCGAAATGAGCAGTTCTTC.

This chain joins TRBV19 and TRBJ2-1; 8 bases fit TRBD2. The CDR3 is made up of 15 amino acids. Germline V gives CDR1 LNHDA, CDR2 SQIVND (reference sequence). V lost 3 bases, J lost 5 bases, and 6 bases stayed unmatched. The CDR3 protein is CASSIVAGTNNEQFF. The CDR3, as DNA: TGTGCCAGTAGTATCGTAGCGGGGACAAACAATGAGCAGTTCTTC.

CDR3 DNA sequence: TGTGCCAGCAGACTAGGAAATTCCTACAATGAGCAGTTCTTC. The encoded protein is CASRLGNSYNEQFF. The rearrangement uses TRBV6-4 and TRBJ2-1; the D gene is possibly TRBD2 (5 bases). V was trimmed by 6 bases and J by 1 base, leaving 10 bases between them. The CDR3 covers 14 residues. Looked up from germline, CDR1 is MRHNA and CDR2 is SNTAGT.

This clone was seen only once. The rearrangement joins TRBV11-2 to TRBJ2-6; the D gene is possibly TRBD2 (7 bases). The CDR3 length is 19 residues. Trimming took 4 bases from V and 3 from J, leaving 22 bases between them. The germline gives CDR1 SGHAT, CDR2 FQNNGV. CDR3 residues: CASSSLLRGRAGGANVLTF. The CDR3 DNA reads TGTGCCAGCAGCTCCCTATTGAGGGGGAGGGCCGGTGGGGCCAACGTCCTGACTTTC. Supplemented by reference TRBV11-2 and TRBJ2-6, the full variable domain reads EAGVAQSPRYKIIEKRQSVAFWCNPISGHATLYWYQQILGQGPKLLIQFQNNGVVDDSQLPKDRFSAERLKGVDSTLKIQPAKLEDSAVYLCASSSLLRGRAGGANVLTFGAGSRLTVL.

The chain combines TRBV30 with TRBJ1-2, with 8 bases fitting TRBD1. Looked up from germline, CDR1 is GTSNPN and CDR2 is SVGIG (reference sequence). This CDR3 region has 15 residues. Germline trimming cut 4 bases from V and 4 bases from J; bases unmatched to any gene: 11. The CDR3 nucleotides are TGTGCCTGGAACACAGGACAGGGACCATTCTATGGCTACACCTTC. Its protein product is CAWNTGQGPFYGYTF.

This sequence joins TRBV28 and TRBJ2-3, with TRBD1 identical over 7 bases. With 2 bases clipped from V and 6 bases from J, the junction kept 5 bases outside the gene matches. The CDR3 contains 14 residues. Germline values: CDR1 MDHEN, CDR2 SYDVKM. The CDR3 protein is CASSLDREGDTQYF. The CDR3 bases are TGTGCCAGCAGTTTAGACAGGGAAGGGGATACGCAGTATTTT.

The chain couples TRBV9 to TRBJ2-3; 12 bases map to TRBD2. The V gene's germline CDR1 is SGDLS and CDR2 YYNGEE. The CDR3 spans 18 residues. J gave up 0 bases and V 3 bases, and 8 bases lay outside the gene matches. CDR3 amino acids: CASSAAGLAGSSTDTQYF. The DNA of the CDR3 is TGTGCCAGCAGCGCCGCCGGACTAGCGGGAAGTAGCACAGATACGCAGTATTTT.

The V and J genes are TRBV30 and TRBJ2-7; D remains ambiguous. V dropped 1 base and J dropped 4 bases, with 11 bases sitting between them. The CDR3 sequence is 13 residues long. Germline values: CDR1 GTSNPN, CDR2 SVGIG (reference sequence). CDR3 sequence reads: CAWSEAGSYEQYF. Written as DNA, the CDR3 is TGTGCCTGGAGTGAGGCAGGTTCGTACGAGCAGTACTTC.

The V call is TRBV28, the J call TRBJ2-3, with 9 nucleotides matching TRBD1. Germline CDR1 and CDR2: MDHEN and SYDVKM. The J segment lost 5 bases and the V segment lost 6 bases, leaving 12 bases of the junction unmatched. The CDR3 consists of 16 residues. CDR3 DNA sequence: TGTGCCAGCAGATTCCGGGACAGGGCTCTTGGAGATACGCAGTATTTT. Its translation is CASRFRDRALGDTQYF.

The chain links TRBV9 to TRBJ2-2, with 8 nucleotides matching TRBD1. V gave up 2 bases and J gave up 3 bases; unmatched junction bases: 6. The germline CDR1 and CDR2 sequences are SGDLS and YYNGEE. This CDR3 spans 16 amino acids. The CDR3 DNA reads TGTGCCAGCAGCGTTCCAGGGGGCTCCGACACCGGGGAGCTGTTTTTT. This gives the protein CASSVPGGSDTGELFF.

J is TRBJ2-7 and V is TRBV11-2; 9 bases map to TRBD1. Germline CDR1 SGHAT, CDR2 FQNNGV. V gave up 1 base and J gave up 4 bases; unmatched junction bases: 11. This CDR3 has 17 residues. In nucleotides, the CDR3 is TGTGCCAGCAGCTTAGTAGGACAGGGGTATTCGGGATACGAGCAGTACTTC. It specifies CASSLVGQGYSGYEQYF.

V and J are TRBV30 and TRBJ2-7; 8 nucleotides agree with TRBD1. Germline CDR1 and CDR2: GTSNPN and SVGIG (reference sequence). J lost 6 bases, V lost 1 base, and 8 bases had no gene match. The CDR3 extends over 14 amino acids. This CDR3 is CAWSGGQGGSEQYF. The CDR3 DNA follows: TGTGCCTGGAGTGGAGGACAGGGAGGTAGCGAGCAGTACTTC.

This clone was detected once. This chain uses TRBV28 with TRBJ2-5, with no clear D. The germline CDR1 and CDR2 sequences are MDHEN and SYDVKM. CDR3 size: 15 residues. Trimming removed 0 bases at V and 5 bases at J, with 13 bases between. CDR3 sequence: CASSLWAERWETQYF. CDR3 nucleotide sequence: TGTGCCAGCAGTTTATGGGCGGAGAGGTGGGAGACCCAGTACTTC.

Concerning this clone: Additional DNA sequences in this sample encode the identical CDR3. This chain connects TRBV19 to TRBJ2-7; D is perhaps TRBD2 (5 bases). Trimming left V 4 bases short and J 0 bases short, with 10 bases between. The CDR3 spans 14 residues. CDR1 is LNHDA, CDR2 SQIVND, per germline (reference sequence). This CDR3 is CASSKSGSSYEQYF. CDR3 in DNA: TGTGCCAGTAGTAAGAGCGGTAGCTCCTACGAGCAGTACTTC.

The J gene is TRBJ2-7, the V gene TRBV7-7; no reliable D call. V shed 5 bases and J shed 3 bases, with 8 bases lying between them. Germline V lookup: CDR1 SSHAT, CDR2 FNYEAQ (reference sequence). The CDR3 extends over 12 amino acids. The CDR3 spells CASSPDGYEQYF. The DNA for the CDR3 is TGTGCCAGCAGCCCCGACGGCTACGAGCAGTACTTC.

The chain uses TRBV28 and TRBJ2-7, with 10 bases lining up with TRBD2. CDR1 is MDHEN and CDR2 is SYDVKM in the germline V gene. The J segment lost 3 bases and the V segment lost 1 base, leaving 9 bases of the junction unmatched. The CDR3 extends over 17 amino acids. CDR3 nucleotides: TGTGCCAGCAGTTTATCTGTGGGTACTAGCGGGATCTACGAGCAGTACTTC. It yields the protein CASSLSVGTSGIYEQYF.

This chain connects TRBV2 to TRBJ2-7, with 13 bases aligning to TRBD2. The CDR3 has 16 amino acids. V was pared by 3 bases and J by 4 bases, with 6 bases of the junction left unmatched. Germline CDR1 is SNHLY and CDR2 is FYNNEI. The CDR3 region has the DNA TGTGCCAGCAGTGAGGGACTAGCGGGACGGACGTACGAGCAGTACTTC. Its protein is CASSEGLAGRTYEQYF.

The J gene is TRBJ2-7, the V gene TRBV28, with a tentative D call TRBD2 (7 bases). Trimming took 9 bases from V and 1 from J, leaving 16 bases between them. The CDR3 has 14 amino acids. Looked up from germline, CDR1 is MDHEN and CDR2 is SYDVKM. For the CDR3, the DNA is TGTGCCAGTGAGGGGGGGCCGATTTCCTACGAGCAGTACTTC. It translates to CASEGGPISYEQYF.

The chain uses TRBV11-2 and TRBJ2-4; 9 bases fit TRBD2. Trimming cost V 5 bases and J 1 base; bases outside gene matches: 9. CDR1 and CDR2 from the germline V gene are SGHAT and FQNNGV. This CDR3 contains 17 residues. The CDR3 region has the DNA TGTGCCAGCAGCCCCTTGACTAGCGGAAGTGCCAAAAACATTCAGTACTTC. Translation: CASSPLTSGSAKNIQYF.

This clone occurred once. This chain joins TRBV6-1 and TRBJ2-7; D uncertain. The CDR3 has 15 amino acids. Germline V gives CDR1 MNHNS, CDR2 SASEGT. The ends were cut back, 7 bases at V and 5 bases at J, with 21 bases in the middle. CDR3 bases: TGTGCCAGCATTCTTTCTTGGGCAGTCATGCACGAGCAGTACTTC. Protein sequence: CASILSWAVMHEQYF.

The gene calls are TRBV29-1 and TRBJ1-4; D possibly corresponds to TRBD1 (5 bases). There are 14 residues in the CDR3. Looked up from germline, CDR1 is SQVTM and CDR2 is ANQGSEA. V was cut by 8 bases and J by 10 bases, with 23 bases left in between. The CDR3 reads CSITRQSMKGKLFF. CDR3 in DNA: TGCAGCATCACAAGACAGTCTATGAAGGGAAAACTGTTTTTT. The full variable domain, in which reference TRBV29-1 and TRBJ1-4 provide the parts outside the CDR3, is SAVISQKPSRDICQRGTSLTIQCQVDSQVTMMFWYRQQPGQSLTLIATANQGSEATYESGFVIDKFPISRPNLTFSTLTVSNMSPEDSSIYLCSITRQSMKGKLFFGSGTQLSVL.

This chain joins TRBV7-9 and TRBJ2-2, with TRBD1 identical over 8 bases. There are 18 residues in the CDR3. V shed 5 bases, J shed 1 base, and the junction held 12 bases outside the gene matches. The germline V gene encodes CDR1 SEHNR and CDR2 FQNEAQ (reference sequence). In DNA form, the CDR3 reads TGTGCCAGCAGCCCTCGGCCGTCAGACAGGGGGAACACCGGGGAGCTGTTTTTT. It translates to CASSPRPSDRGNTGELFF. Variable domain in full (rest from reference TRBV7-9 and TRBJ2-2): DTGVSQNPRHKITKRGQNVTFRCDPISEHNRLYWYRQTLGQGPEFLTYFQNEAQLEKSRLLSDRFSAERPKGSFSTLEIQRTEQGDSAMYLCASSPRPSDRGNTGELFFGEGSRLTVL.